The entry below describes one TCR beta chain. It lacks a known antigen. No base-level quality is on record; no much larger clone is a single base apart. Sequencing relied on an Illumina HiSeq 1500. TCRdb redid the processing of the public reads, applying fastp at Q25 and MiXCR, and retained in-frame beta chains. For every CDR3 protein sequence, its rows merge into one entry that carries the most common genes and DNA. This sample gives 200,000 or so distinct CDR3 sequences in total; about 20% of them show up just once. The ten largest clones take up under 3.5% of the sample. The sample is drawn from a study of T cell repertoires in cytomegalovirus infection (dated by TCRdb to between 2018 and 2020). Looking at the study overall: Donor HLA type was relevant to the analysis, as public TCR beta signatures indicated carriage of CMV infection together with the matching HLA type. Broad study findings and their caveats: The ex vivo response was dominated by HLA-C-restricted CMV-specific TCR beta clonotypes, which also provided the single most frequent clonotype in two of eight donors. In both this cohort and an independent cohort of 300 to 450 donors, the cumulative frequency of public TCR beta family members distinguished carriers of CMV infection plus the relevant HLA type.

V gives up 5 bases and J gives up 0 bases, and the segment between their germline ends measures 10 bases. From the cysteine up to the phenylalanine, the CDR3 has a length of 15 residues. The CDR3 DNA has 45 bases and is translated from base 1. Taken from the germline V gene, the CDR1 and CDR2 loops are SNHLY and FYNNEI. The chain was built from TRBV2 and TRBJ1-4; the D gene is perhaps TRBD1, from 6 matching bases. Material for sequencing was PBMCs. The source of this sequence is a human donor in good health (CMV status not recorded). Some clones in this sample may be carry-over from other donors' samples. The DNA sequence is TGTGCCAGCAGTTTTGGACAGTCAACTAATGAAAAACTGTTTTTT. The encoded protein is CASSFGQSTNEKLFF. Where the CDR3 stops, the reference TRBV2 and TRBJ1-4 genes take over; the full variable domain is EPEVTQTPSHQVTQMGQEVILRCVPISNHLYFYWYRQILGQKVEFLVSFYNNEISEKSEIFDDQFSVERPDGSNFTLKIRSTKLEDSAMYFCASSFGQSTNEKLFFGSGTQLSVL.